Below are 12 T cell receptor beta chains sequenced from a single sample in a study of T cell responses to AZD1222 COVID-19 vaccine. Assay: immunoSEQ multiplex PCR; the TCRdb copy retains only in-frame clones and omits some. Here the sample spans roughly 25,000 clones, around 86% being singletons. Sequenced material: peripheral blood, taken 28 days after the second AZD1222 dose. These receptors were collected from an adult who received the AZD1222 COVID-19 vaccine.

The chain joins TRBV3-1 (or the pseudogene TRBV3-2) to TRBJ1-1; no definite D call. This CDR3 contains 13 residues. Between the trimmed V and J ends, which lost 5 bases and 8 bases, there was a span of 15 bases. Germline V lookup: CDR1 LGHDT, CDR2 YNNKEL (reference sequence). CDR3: CASSTSGVGEAFF. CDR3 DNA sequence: TGTGCCAGCAGCACCAGCGGGGTGGGCGAAGCTTTCTTT.

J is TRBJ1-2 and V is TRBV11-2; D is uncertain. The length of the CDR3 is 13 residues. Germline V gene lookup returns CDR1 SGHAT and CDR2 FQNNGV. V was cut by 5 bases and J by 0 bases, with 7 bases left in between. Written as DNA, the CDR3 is TGTGCCAGCAGCCAAATCGCTAACTATGGCTACACCTTC. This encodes CASSQIANYGYTF.

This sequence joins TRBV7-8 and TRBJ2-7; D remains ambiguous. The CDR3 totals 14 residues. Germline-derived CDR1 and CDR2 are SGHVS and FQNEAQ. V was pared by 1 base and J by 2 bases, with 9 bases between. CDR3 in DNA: TGTGCCAGCAGCTTAGATGGCAGAACCTACGAGCAGTACTTC. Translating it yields CASSLDGRTYEQYF. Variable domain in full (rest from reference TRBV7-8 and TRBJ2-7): GAGVSQSPRYKVAKRGQDVALRCDPISGHVSLFWYQQALGQGPEFLTYFQNEAQLDKSGLPSDRFFAERPEGSVSTLKIQRTQQEDSAVYLCASSLDGRTYEQYFGPGTRLTVT.

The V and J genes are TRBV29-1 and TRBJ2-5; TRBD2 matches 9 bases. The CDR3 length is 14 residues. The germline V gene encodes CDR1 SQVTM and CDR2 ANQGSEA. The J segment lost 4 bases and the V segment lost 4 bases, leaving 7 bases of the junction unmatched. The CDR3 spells CSVGVGLAVETQYF. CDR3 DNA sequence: TGCAGCGTTGGAGTGGGACTAGCTGTAGAGACCCAGTACTTC.

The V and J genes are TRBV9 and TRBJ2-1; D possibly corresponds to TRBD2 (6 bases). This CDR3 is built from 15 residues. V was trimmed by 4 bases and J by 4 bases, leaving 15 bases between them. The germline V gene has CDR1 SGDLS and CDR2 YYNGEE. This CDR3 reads CASSSRGGVYNEQFF. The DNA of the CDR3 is TGTGCCAGCAGCTCGAGGGGAGGTGTATACAATGAGCAGTTCTTC.

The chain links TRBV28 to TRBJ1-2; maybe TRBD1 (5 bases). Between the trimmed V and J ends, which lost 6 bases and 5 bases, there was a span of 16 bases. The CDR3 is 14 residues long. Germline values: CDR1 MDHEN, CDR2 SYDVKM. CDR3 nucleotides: TGTGCCAGCAGGGGACCAACTCTTAGGTATGGCTACACCTTC. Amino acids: CASRGPTLRYGYTF.

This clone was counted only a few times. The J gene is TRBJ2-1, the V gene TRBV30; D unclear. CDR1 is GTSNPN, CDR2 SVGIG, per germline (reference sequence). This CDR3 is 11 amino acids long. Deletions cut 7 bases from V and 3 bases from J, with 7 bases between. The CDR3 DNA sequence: TGTGCCTTGAAGGACTACAATGAGCAGTTCTTC. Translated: CALKDYNEQFF.

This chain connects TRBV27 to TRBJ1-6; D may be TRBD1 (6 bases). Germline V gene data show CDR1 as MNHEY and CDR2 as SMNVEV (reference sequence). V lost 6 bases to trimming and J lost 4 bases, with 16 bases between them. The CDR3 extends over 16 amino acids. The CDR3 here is CASRPEGQGYNSPLHF. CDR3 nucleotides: TGTGCCAGCAGACCAGAAGGGCAGGGGTATAATTCACCCCTCCACTTT.

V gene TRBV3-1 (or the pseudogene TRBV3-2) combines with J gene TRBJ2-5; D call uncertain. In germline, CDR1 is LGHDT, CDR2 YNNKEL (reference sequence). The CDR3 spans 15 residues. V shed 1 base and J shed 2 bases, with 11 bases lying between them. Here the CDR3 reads CASSQVSAPQETQYF. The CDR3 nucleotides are TGTGCCAGCAGCCAAGTGTCAGCACCTCAAGAGACCCAGTACTTC.

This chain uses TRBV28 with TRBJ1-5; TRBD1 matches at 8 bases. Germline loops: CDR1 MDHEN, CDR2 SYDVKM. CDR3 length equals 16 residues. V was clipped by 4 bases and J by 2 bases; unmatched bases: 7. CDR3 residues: CASSSSATGGNQPQHF. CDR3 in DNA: TGTGCCAGCAGTTCCTCCGCGACAGGGGGCAATCAGCCCCAGCATTTT. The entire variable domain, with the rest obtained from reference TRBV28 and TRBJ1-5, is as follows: DVKVTQSSRYLVKRTGEKVFLECVQDMDHENMFWYRQDPGLGLRLIYFSYDVKMKEKGDIPEGYSVSREKKERFSLILESASTNQTSMYLCASSSSATGGNQPQHFGDGTRLSIL.

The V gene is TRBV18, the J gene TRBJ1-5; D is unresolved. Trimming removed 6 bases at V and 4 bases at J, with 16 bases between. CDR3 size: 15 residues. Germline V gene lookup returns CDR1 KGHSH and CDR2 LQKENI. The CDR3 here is CASSLSESRNQPQHF. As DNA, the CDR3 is TGTGCCAGCTCCCTCTCCGAGAGCCGGAATCAGCCCCAGCATTTT.

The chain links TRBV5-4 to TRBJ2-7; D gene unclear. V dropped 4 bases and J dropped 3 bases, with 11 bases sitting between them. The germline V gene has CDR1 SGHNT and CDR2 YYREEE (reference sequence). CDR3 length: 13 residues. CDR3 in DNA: TGTGCCAGCAGCCGGACGGCAGACTACGAGCAGTACTTC. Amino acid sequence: CASSRTADYEQYF.